This T cell receptor (beta chain) was sequenced for a study of CD8+CD57+ T cells in acquired aplastic anemia. By flow cytometry, patients selected for sequencing had shown an expansion of CD8+CD57+ cells. Diagnosis of severe acquired aplastic anemia applied to all patients. This clonotype was seen a handful of times. Its antigen is undetermined. This sequence may be a read error, since a much larger clone differs from it by one base. The CDR3 has 13 residues. The V gene's germline CDR1 is LGHDT and CDR2 YNNKEL (reference sequence). Trimming cost V 2 bases and J 6 bases, with 7 bases left between them. Study-level points and caveats: Both patients and controls carried the same twenty-nine CD8+ CDR3 sequences. Patients and controls were not found to differ significantly in CD8+ Simpson's diversity.

Researchers used genomic DNA as the template to profile TCR beta VDJ and CDR3. Each CDR3 protein is one row after TCRdb ran MiXCR on the reads. In the table there are 250,000 to 300,000 distinct CDR3 sequences, about 50% of which are singletons. V gene TRBV3-1 combines with J gene TRBJ2-2; D remains unclear. This TCR was sampled from a human donor with aplastic anemia. The material sequenced was sorted CD4+, CD8+, or CD8+CD57+ T cells (not recorded which) from PBMCs. The CDR3 sequence is CASSQTSAGELFF. The CDR3 region has the DNA TGTGCCAGCAGCCAAACGAGCGCCGGGGAGCTGTTTTTT.